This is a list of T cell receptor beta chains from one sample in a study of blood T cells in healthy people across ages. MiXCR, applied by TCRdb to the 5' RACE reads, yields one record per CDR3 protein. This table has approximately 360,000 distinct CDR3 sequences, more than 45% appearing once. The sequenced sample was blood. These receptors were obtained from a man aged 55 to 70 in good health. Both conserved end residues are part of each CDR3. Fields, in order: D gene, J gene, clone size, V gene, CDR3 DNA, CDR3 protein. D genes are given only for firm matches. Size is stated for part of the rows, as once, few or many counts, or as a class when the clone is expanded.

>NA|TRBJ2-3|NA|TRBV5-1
TGCGCCAGCAGCTTGGAGGTAGACACAGATACGCAGTATTTT
CASSLEVDTDTQYF
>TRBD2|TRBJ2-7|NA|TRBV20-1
TGCAGTGCTAGACTTGCGGGAGGGTCCTACGAGCAGTACTTC
CSARLAGGSYEQYF
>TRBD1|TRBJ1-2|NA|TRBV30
TGTGCCTGGAGTCCGACAGGGAGCTATGGCTACACCTTC
CAWSPTGSYGYTF
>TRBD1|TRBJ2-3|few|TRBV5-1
TGCGCCAGCAGCCCGACAGGGTTGGAGCGGAATACGCAGTATTTT
CASSPTGLERNTQYF
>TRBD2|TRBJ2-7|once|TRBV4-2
TGTGCCAGCAGCTCATACCTGACTAGCGGGTCCTACGAGCAGTACTTC
CASSSYLTSGSYEQYF
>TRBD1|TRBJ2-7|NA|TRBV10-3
TGTGCCATCAGTGACGGGACAGCGAGCTCCTACGAGCAGTACTTC
CAISDGTASSYEQYF
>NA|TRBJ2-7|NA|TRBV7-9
TGTGCCAGCAGCTTAAATCAGAGGACGGACTCCTACGAGCAGTACTTC
CASSLNQRTDSYEQYF
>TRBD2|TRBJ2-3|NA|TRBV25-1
TGTGCCAGCAGTCGGGACATCTCTAGCGGGAGGCCCACAGATACGCAGTATTTT
CASSRDISSGRPTDTQYF
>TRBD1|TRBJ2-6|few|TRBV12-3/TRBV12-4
TGTGCCAGCAGTTTGGACAGGGATGGGGCCAACGTCCTGACTTTC
CASSLDRDGANVLTF
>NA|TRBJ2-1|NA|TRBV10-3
TGTGCAGGACAGACCTTTCTATACAATGAGCAGTTCTTC
CAGQTFLYNEQFF
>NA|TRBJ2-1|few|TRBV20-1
TGCAGTGAGGCGCGGTACAATGAGCAGTTCTTC
CSEARYNEQFF
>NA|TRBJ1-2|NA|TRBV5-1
TGCGCCAGCAGCTTGGAAGGCGGGGGCGCAAATGGCTACACCTTC
CASSLEGGGANGYTF
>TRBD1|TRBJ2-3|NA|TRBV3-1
TGTGCCAGCAGCCAACGACAGGGGGGAGATACGCAGTATTTT
CASSQRQGGDTQYF
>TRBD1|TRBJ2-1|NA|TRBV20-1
TGCAGTGCTAGCCCCGTACAGGGGGTCTACAATGAGCAGTTCTTC
CSASPVQGVYNEQFF
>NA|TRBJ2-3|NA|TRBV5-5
TGTGCCAGCAGCACATCCGGGTCCAACACAGATACGCAGTATTTT
CASSTSGSNTDTQYF
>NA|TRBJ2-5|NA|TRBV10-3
TGTGCCATCAGTGGAAGTCAAGGGACCCAGTACTTC
CAISGSQGTQYF
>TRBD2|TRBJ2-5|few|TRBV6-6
TGTGCCAGCAGTACCGCGGGGGGGATGTGGGAGACCCAGTACTTC
CASSTAGGMWETQYF
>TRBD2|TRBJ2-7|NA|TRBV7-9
TGTGCCAGCAGCTCTACTAGCGGGATAGCCTACGAGCAGTACTTC
CASSSTSGIAYEQYF
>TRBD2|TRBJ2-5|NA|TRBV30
TGTGCCTGGGGATGGACTAGCGCCTCGGAGACCCAGTACTTC
CAWGWTSASETQYF
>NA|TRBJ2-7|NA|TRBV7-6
TGTGCCAGCAGCTTAGCCGGGAACTACGAGCAGTACTTC
CASSLAGNYEQYF
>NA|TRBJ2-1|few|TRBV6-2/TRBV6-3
TGTGCCAGCAGTTACAAAAGGCGGCGTATCAATGAGCAGTTCTTC
CASSYKRRRINEQFF
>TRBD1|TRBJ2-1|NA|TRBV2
TGTGCCAGCGACAGGGTAGGGGTCGATGAGCAGTTCTTC
CASDRVGVDEQFF
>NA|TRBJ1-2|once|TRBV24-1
TGTGCCACCAGTGCCCTCACGGGGGGCTACACCTTC
CATSALTGGYTF
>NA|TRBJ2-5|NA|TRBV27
TGTGCCAGCAGTTTCAACGAGGGCGAGACCCAGTACTTC
CASSFNEGETQYF
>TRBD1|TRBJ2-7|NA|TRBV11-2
TGTGCCAGCAGCTCGTACAGGGGGCCCTACGAGCAGTACTTC
CASSSYRGPYEQYF
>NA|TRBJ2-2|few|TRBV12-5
TGTGCTAGTGGTCCGTCGGCCAGAACGGAGCTGTTTTTT
CASGPSARTELFF
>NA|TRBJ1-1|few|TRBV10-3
TGTGCCATCAGTGGAGGGGGAAGAACTGAAGCTTTCTTT
CAISGGGRTEAFF
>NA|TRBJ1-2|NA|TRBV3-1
TGTGCCAGCAGCCAAGGAGGGAAGGGTGGCTACACCTTC
CASSQGGKGGYTF
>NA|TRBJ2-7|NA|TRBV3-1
TGTGCCAGCAGCCAAGGCGGACAAGGCTCCTACGAGCAGTACTTC
CASSQGGQGSYEQYF
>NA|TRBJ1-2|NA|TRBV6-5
TGTGCCAGCAGTTACTCTAAATTGGGGGGCTACACCTTC
CASSYSKLGGYTF
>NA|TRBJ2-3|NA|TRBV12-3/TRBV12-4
TGTGCCAGCAGTTTTTCAGACAGACTCACAGATACGCAGTATTTT
CASSFSDRLTDTQYF